There are a few counts of the clone carrying this TCR beta chain. The authors amplified TCR beta CDR3 regions from RNA transcripts. An opening RT-PCR round employed HTBI primers and preceded a second-round multiplex PCR. TCRdb called the multiplex PCR reads again in MiXCR, with one record for every CDR3 protein. The table lists 400,000 to 450,000 distinct CDR3 sequences, roughly 21% of them singletons. V was pared by 4 bases and J by 6 bases, with 7 bases of the junction left unmatched. The CDR3 loop spans 14 amino acids. The V gene's germline CDR1 is LGHDT and CDR2 YNNKEL (reference sequence). The data stem from a study of Graves' ophthalmopathy and Graves' hyperthyroidism.

The chain combines TRBV3-1 with TRBJ1-2; 8 positions match TRBD1. This TCR came from a woman aged 18-30 years with stable Graves' hyperthyroidism. Sequenced sample: peripheral blood. The CDR3 nucleotides are TGTGCCAGCAGCCCAGACTCCAGGGGGCATGGCTACACCTTC. It codes for CASSPDSRGHGYTF.